Listed here are 3 T cell receptor beta chains from one sample, sequenced in a study of T cells in Graves' hyperthyroidism and ophthalmopathy (dated by TCRdb to between 2018 and 2021). Library generation was performed with multiplex PCR. Instrument on record: Illumina HiSeq 2000. Amplification of TCR beta CDR3 regions was carried out from RNA transcripts. The TCR CDR3 was subjected to a first round of RT-PCR using the HTBI primer set and the Qiagen OneStep RT-PCR kit. Using fastp at Q25 and MiXCR, TCRdb reprocessed the public reads and kept productive beta chains. Records with the same CDR3 protein are collapsed into one entry carrying the most frequent genes and DNA. The sample table records approximately 690,000 distinct CDR3 sequences; more than 20% of these occur just once. The ten most abundant clones make up around a third of the sample. Sequenced sample: blood. All receptors derive from a man aged 30 to 39 with Graves' ophthalmopathy.

The V and J genes are TRBV3-1 and TRBJ2-1; D could derive from TRBD1 or TRBD2 (5 bases each). Germline V CDR1 and CDR2: LGHDT, YNNKEL (reference sequence). V shed 0 bases and J shed 2 bases, with 8 bases lying between them. The CDR3 is 15 amino acids. The CDR3 region has the DNA TGTGCCAGCAGCCAAGATTGGGGGACCTACAATGAGCAGTTCTTC. Its protein product is CASSQDWGTYNEQFF.

Worth noting for this clonotype: Mismatch with germline at one junction end may stem from a read error. The CDR3 DNA is TGCAGTGCTCGAGACAGGGGGCGAGTGGATAATTCACCCCTCCACTTT. Translating it yields CSARDRGRVDNSPLHF. The chain couples TRBV20-1 to TRBJ1-6; the match to TRBD1 covers 10 bases. The CDR3 is made up of 16 amino acids. CDR1 and CDR2 (germline): DFQATT, SNEGSKA (reference sequence).

This clonotype has a count of ten or more. The chain employs TRBV18 and TRBJ2-1, with 7 bases identical to TRBD2. The CDR3 extends over 14 amino acids. The J segment lost 1 base and the V segment lost 4 bases, leaving 1 base of the junction unmatched. The germline CDR1 and CDR2 sequences are KGHSH and LQKENI. The DNA for the CDR3 is TGTGCCAGCTCACTGGGACTATCCTACAATGAGCAGTTCTTC. This codes for CASSLGLSYNEQFF.